The present entry profiles one T cell receptor beta chain with its context. What it binds is not known. An input of roughly 0.5 to 1 ug of RNA was subjected to reverse transcription using random hexamers. Across 54 Vbeta and 13 Jbeta, TCR beta CDR3 was amplified with immunoSEQ multiplex PCR. Via MiXCR, TCRdb re-called the immunoSEQ multiplex PCR reads, giving one row per CDR3 protein. The sample holds about 200,000 distinct CDR3 sequences, around nine tenths seen once. The data belong to a study of CD8 T cells in Susac syndrome. Sequencing of TCR beta, carried out with a high-throughput approach, was applied to CD8+ and CD4+ T cells from the blood. TEMRA cells underwent FACS enrichment and CD8+ and CD4+ T cells underwent negative isolation. Germline-derived CDR1 and CDR2 are DFQATT and SNEGSKA (reference sequence). This CDR3 comprises 13 residues. V was cut by 7 bases and J by 4 bases, with 17 bases left in between.

Notes on the study in general: The TCR sequencing and HLA analysis in the study involved a relatively small number of individuals, as the study acknowledged.

The sequence was obtained from a human donor with multiple sclerosis. The sequenced sample consisted of CD8+ T cells from PBMCs. V usage is TRBV20-1 and J usage is TRBJ2-7; maybe TRBD1 (7 bases). In nucleotides, the CDR3 is TGCAGTGTCAGGGGGGACATTTCGTACGAGCAGTACTTC. Translating it yields CSVRGDISYEQYF.